Listed below are T cell receptor beta chains from one sample, sequenced in a study of Ad26.COV2.S vaccination and SARS-CoV-2 variants. Using immunoSEQ multiplex PCR, the repertoire was profiled, and TCRdb retains in-frame clones only, with some absent. The repertoire holds around 300,000 clones, with 85% to 90% as singletons. Sequences were derived from peripheral blood, sampled in a trial of Ad26.COV2.S vaccine versus placebo. The receptor source for this set is a person between 18 and 59 years old who received the Ad26.COV2.S COVID-19 vaccine or a placebo. CDR3s include the opening cysteine and the closing phenylalanine or tryptophan. The D gene is left open where the match is weak. Expanded clones are given a class, and other clones once, few, many or no size at all.

cdr3_nt,cdr3_aa,clone_size,j_call,d_call,v_call
TGTGCCAGCAGCCACAGGACAGGGGGCATCTATGGCTACACCTTC,CASSHRTGGIYGYTF,NA,TRBJ1-2,TRBD1,TRBV3-1/TRBV3-2
TGTGCCAGCAGCTCCGAGGGGGAGGAGAACACTGAAGCTTTCTTT,CASSSEGEENTEAFF,NA,TRBJ1-1,NA,TRBV11-2
TGCGCCAGCAGCCAAGTGGGGACAGGGGGCTTCAATGAGCAGTTCTTC,CASSQVGTGGFNEQFF,NA,TRBJ2-1,TRBD1,TRBV4-3
TGTGCCACCAGCAGAGATCGGGGCTATGGCTACACCTTC,CATSRDRGYGYTF,NA,TRBJ1-2,NA,TRBV15
TGTGCCAGCAGTCCTCCTAGGGGGTCGAGCGCTGAAGCTTTCTTT,CASSPPRGSSAEAFF,NA,TRBJ1-1,NA,TRBV27
TGTGCCAGCAGCGTGGGCGGGGGCACAGATACGCAGTATTTT,CASSVGGGTDTQYF,NA,TRBJ2-3,NA,TRBV5-4
TGCGCCAGCAGCTTGGGGCTAGCGGATTCCTACAATGAGCAGTTCTTC,CASSLGLADSYNEQFF,NA,TRBJ2-1,TRBD2,TRBV5-1
TGTGCCAGCAGCCAGGGACCGAGCACTGAAGCTTTCTTT,CASSQGPSTEAFF,once,TRBJ1-1,NA,TRBV12-3/TRBV12-4
TGCGCCAGCAGCTTGGAGGCCGGGGTGGACACCGGGGAGCTGTTTTTT,CASSLEAGVDTGELFF,NA,TRBJ2-2,NA,TRBV5-1
TGCGCCAGCAGCTTAACCGAGACAGATACGCAGTATTTT,CASSLTETDTQYF,NA,TRBJ2-3,NA,TRBV5-1
TGCGCCAGCAGCCAAGAGGGAACTTCCTTGGGTGGCTACACCTTC,CASSQEGTSLGGYTF,NA,TRBJ1-2,NA,TRBV4-3
TGCGCCAGCAGCTTGTTTGGGGAGAGCCGCGAAAAACTGTTTTTT,CASSLFGESREKLFF,few,TRBJ1-4,NA,TRBV5-1
TGTGCCAGCAGCTTAGACTCCAGGGACCCTTCTGGAAACACCATATATTTT,CASSLDSRDPSGNTIYF,few,TRBJ1-3,NA,TRBV11-3
TGCGCCAGCAGACAGGGACAGTTGGGGATCTACGAGCAGTACTTC,CASRQGQLGIYEQYF,NA,TRBJ2-7,TRBD1,TRBV5-1
TGTGCCAGCGTGTCCCCCCGTGAATATGGCTACACCTTC,CASVSPREYGYTF,once,TRBJ1-2,NA,TRBV25-1
TGTGCCAGCAGTTCCGGGACTTACCCGCAAGAGACCCAGTACTTC,CASSSGTYPQETQYF,NA,TRBJ2-5,NA,TRBV6-2/TRBV6-3
TGTGCCAGCAGCTCCCGGGGGGCGAACACCGGGGAGCTGTTTTTT,CASSSRGANTGELFF,NA,TRBJ2-2,TRBD2,TRBV7-2
TGCGCCAGCAGCCAAGATGACAGGGGGAGCTCTGGCTACACCTTC,CASSQDDRGSSGYTF,NA,TRBJ1-2,TRBD1,TRBV4-3
TGTGCCAGCAGCTTAGACCTGGGACGGACGAACACCGGGGAGCTGTTTTTT,CASSLDLGRTNTGELFF,few,TRBJ2-2,NA,TRBV11-2
TGTGCCAGCAGTTTAGGGGGGACGCAGAACACCGGGGAGCTGTTTTTT,CASSLGGTQNTGELFF,NA,TRBJ2-2,NA,TRBV27
TGCGCCAGCAGCTCCGCAGGGACTAGCGGGAGATTGAATACGCAGTATTTT,CASSSAGTSGRLNTQYF,NA,TRBJ2-3,TRBD2,TRBV5-1
TGTGCCAGCAGCTTAAACACTGAAGCTTTCTTT,CASSLNTEAFF,NA,TRBJ1-1,NA,TRBV5-6
TGCAGCGTACAAGAGGGTGGCAATCAGCCCCAGCATTTT,CSVQEGGNQPQHF,NA,TRBJ1-5,NA,TRBV29-1
TGTGCCAGCAGCTTCCTCGGGACTCCTAACAATGAGCAGTTCTTC,CASSFLGTPNNEQFF,NA,TRBJ2-1,NA,TRBV9
TGTGCCAGCAGCTTAGCCCGGACAGCGAACACCGGGGAGCTGTTTTTT,CASSLARTANTGELFF,NA,TRBJ2-2,NA,TRBV7-8
TGCGCCAGCAGCCAAGACGTCCGGGACAGGGTGGCCTATGGCTACACCTTC,CASSQDVRDRVAYGYTF,NA,TRBJ1-2,TRBD1,TRBV4-3
TGTGCCAGCAGCCAAGACCGGGGTTTCTACGAGCAGTACTTC,CASSQDRGFYEQYF,NA,TRBJ2-7,NA,TRBV3-1/TRBV3-2
TGTGCCAGCAGCCCGGGGGGCTCTGGGGCCAACGTCCTGACTTTC,CASSPGGSGANVLTF,few,TRBJ2-6,TRBD2,TRBV6-2/TRBV6-3
TGTGCCAGCAGCCCCCCGGGTACCAACGAGCAGTACTTC,CASSPPGTNEQYF,NA,TRBJ2-7,NA,TRBV7-6
TGTGCCAGCAGTGCCGCGGGGCCCTATGGCTACACCTTC,CASSAAGPYGYTF,NA,TRBJ1-2,NA,TRBV27
TGTGCCAGCAGTTTGTTCCAGGGTTCCCTCACATCCTTC,CASSLFQGSLTSF,NA,TRBJ1-2,NA,TRBV12-3/TRBV12-4
TGTGCCAGCTCACCGCGACAGGGGAACCTAGATGGCTACACCTTC,CASSPRQGNLDGYTF,NA,TRBJ1-2,TRBD1,TRBV18
TGTGCCAGCAGTTCCATCGGGGACAGCTTATGGATCTTC,CASSSIGDSLWIF,NA,TRBJ2-1,TRBD1,TRBV6-5
TGTGCCAGCAGCCAGCTGCCCGCTAGCGTCCTTGGAAAGTATTTT,CASSQLPASVLGKYF,NA,TRBJ2-3,NA,TRBV7-2
TGCGCCAGCAGCCAAGTAGTGAACAGGGAGGATGAGCAGTTCTTC,CASSQVVNREDEQFF,NA,TRBJ2-1,NA,TRBV4-1
TGTGCCAGCAGCTTAGATCCAGTAAGTCCCCAGCATTTT,CASSLDPVSPQHF,few,TRBJ1-5,NA,TRBV11-3
TGTGCCAGCGGCACTACCACAGATACGCAGTATTTT,CASGTTTDTQYF,NA,TRBJ2-3,NA,TRBV27
TGCAGCGTGCGCCCAGGGAGGAATTCACCCCTCCACTTT,CSVRPGRNSPLHF,NA,TRBJ1-6,NA,TRBV29-1
TGTGCCATCGGGGGGAACGGGAATGAGCAGTTCTTC,CAIGGNGNEQFF,NA,TRBJ2-1,NA,TRBV10-3
TGTGCCAGCAGCGTAGTTCCGGGGACAGATACGCAGTATTTT,CASSVVPGTDTQYF,NA,TRBJ2-3,NA,TRBV9